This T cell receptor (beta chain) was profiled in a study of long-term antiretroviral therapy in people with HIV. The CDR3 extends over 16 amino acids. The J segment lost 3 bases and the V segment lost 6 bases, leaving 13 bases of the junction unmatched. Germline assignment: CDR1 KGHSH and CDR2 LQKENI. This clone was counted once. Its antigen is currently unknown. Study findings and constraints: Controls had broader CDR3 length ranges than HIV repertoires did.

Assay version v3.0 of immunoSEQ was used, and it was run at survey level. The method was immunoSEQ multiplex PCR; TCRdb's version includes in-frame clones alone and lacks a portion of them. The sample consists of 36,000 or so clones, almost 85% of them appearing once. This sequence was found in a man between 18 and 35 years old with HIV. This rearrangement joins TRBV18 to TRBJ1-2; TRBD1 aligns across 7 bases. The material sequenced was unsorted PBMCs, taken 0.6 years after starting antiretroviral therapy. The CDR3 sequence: CASSSANRGLDYGYTF. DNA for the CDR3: TGTGCCAGCTCCTCCGCGAACAGGGGTTTGGACTATGGCTACACCTTC.